A single sample is the source of the 23 T cell receptor beta chains below, sequenced in a study of T cell clones after liver transplantation. The protocol was immunoSEQ multiplex PCR, while the TCRdb copy is restricted to in-frame clones and leaves out a portion. The sample lists 51,000 or so clones, roughly nine tenths occurring once. Source: CD8+ T cells from blood, taken 12 months after liver transplant. Receptors were obtained from a human patient who received a liver transplant. The graft donor may have contributed some T cells.

The chain employs TRBV27 and TRBJ2-7; the match to TRBD1 covers 9 bases. J was trimmed by 5 bases and V by 5 bases; bases with no gene match: 7. CDR1 and CDR2 from the germline V gene are MNHEY and SMNVEV (reference sequence). CDR3 size: 14 residues. The CDR3, as DNA: TGTGCCAGCAGTCCCGGGACAGGGCCTCACGAGCAGTACTTC. Translation: CASSPGTGPHEQYF.

V gene TRBV2 combines with J gene TRBJ2-7; D is unclear. CDR1 and CDR2 from the germline V gene are SNHLY and FYNNEI. CDR3 length: 10 amino acids. V shed 9 bases and J shed 6 bases, with 9 bases lying between them. The CDR3 DNA follows: TGTGCCAGTTCAAGAGGCGAGCAGTACTTC. It encodes CASSRGEQYF.

The chain employs TRBV4-2 and TRBJ1-4; D is unresolved. V lost 4 bases to trimming and J lost 8 bases, with 8 bases between them. Germline V gene lookup returns CDR1 LGHNA and CDR2 YNFKEQ. The CDR3 runs 12 residues. CDR3 DNA sequence: TGTGCCAGCAGCCCTTCGAGGGAAAAACTGTTTTTT. Protein sequence: CASSPSREKLFF.

This clone was observed once. The chain is built from TRBV19 and TRBJ2-7; TRBD2 aligns across 8 bases. Trimming removed 1 base from V and 4 bases from J; junction bases left unmatched: 3. Germline CDR1 is LNHDA and CDR2 is SQIVND (reference sequence). CDR3 size: 14 residues. CDR3 residues: CASSIAGGQYEQYF. The CDR3 DNA reads TGTGCCAGTAGTATAGCGGGAGGGCAGTACGAGCAGTACTTC.

This clone was picked up a small number of times. The chain couples TRBV5-5 to TRBJ1-5; unclear D gene. Trimming left V 4 bases short and J 2 bases short, with 13 bases between. The germline V gene encodes CDR1 SGHKS and CDR2 YYEKEE (reference sequence). CDR3 size: 15 residues. CDR3 DNA sequence: TGTGCCAGCAGCATCGGGTGGAGGGGCAATCAGCCCCAGCATTTT. This codes for CASSIGWRGNQPQHF.

The chain links TRBV7-9 to TRBJ2-1; 12 nucleotides align to TRBD2. The germline V gene has CDR1 SEHNR and CDR2 FQNEAQ (reference sequence). The CDR3 is 15 amino acids. The V gene end was trimmed by 1 base and the J gene end by 10 bases; junction bases not matched to a gene: 5. Here the CDR3 reads CASSLGLAGAGEQFF. The DNA of the CDR3 is TGTGCCAGCAGCTTAGGACTAGCGGGAGCGGGGGAGCAGTTCTTC.

V and J are TRBV6-5 and TRBJ2-5, with unresolved D. Per the germline V gene, CDR1 is MNHEY and CDR2 is SVGAGI. The CDR3 is 13 residues long. Trimming shortened V by 0 bases and J by 3 bases, and 5 bases separated the two germline ends. In DNA, the CDR3 is TGTGCCAGCAGTTACTCCCTAGAAGAGACCCAGTACTTC. It is translated as CASSYSLEETQYF.

In its sample, this clone was seen once. The chain combines TRBV19 with TRBJ1-4; D might be TRBD1 (5 bases). CDR3 size: 14 residues. V dropped 5 bases and J dropped 11 bases, with 18 bases sitting between them. Germline-derived CDR1 and CDR2 are LNHDA and SQIVND (reference sequence). CDR3 nucleotide sequence: TGTGCCAGTAGTGCGGGACCACCTAAGGGGAAACTGTTTTTT. Protein: CASSAGPPKGKLFF.

The chain links TRBV5-6 to TRBJ2-1, with TRBD1 as a possible D gene (5 bases). Germline-derived CDR1 and CDR2 are SGHDT and YYEEEE. V was clipped by 0 bases and J by 7 bases, with 11 bases between them. This CDR3 has 14 residues. DNA for the CDR3: TGTGCCAGCAGCTTGGTGGCAGCAGGGAATGAGCAGTTCTTC. Translation: CASSLVAAGNEQFF.

The J gene is TRBJ2-1, the V gene TRBV7-8, with D unclear. CDR1 and CDR2 from the germline V gene are SGHVS and FQNEAQ. This CDR3 has 13 residues. Deletions cut 5 bases from V and 5 bases from J, with 10 bases between. The CDR3 sequence is CASSPRLDNEQFF. The CDR3 DNA sequence: TGTGCCAGCAGCCCCCGGCTGGACAATGAGCAGTTCTTC.

J is TRBJ2-1 and V is TRBV9, with TRBD2 identical over 7 bases. Trimming cost V 4 bases and J 0 bases; bases outside gene matches: 7. Germline V gives CDR1 SGDLS, CDR2 YYNGEE. The CDR3 runs to 16 residues. CDR3 sequence reads: CASSPGGGSSYNEQFF. The DNA of the CDR3 is TGTGCCAGCAGCCCCGGTGGCGGGAGCTCCTACAATGAGCAGTTCTTC.

This chain connects TRBV28 to TRBJ2-7; 8 nucleotides match TRBD1. CDR1 and CDR2 (germline): MDHEN, SYDVKM. This CDR3 comprises 14 residues. V trimming: 7 bases; J trimming: 2 bases; junction bases outside the gene matches: 7. The CDR3 spells CASTSGTGPYEQYF. The CDR3 region has the DNA TGTGCCAGCACCTCCGGGACAGGTCCCTACGAGCAGTACTTC.

The V call is TRBV7-9, the J call TRBJ1-3; D is ambiguous. The germline gives CDR1 SEHNR, CDR2 FQNEAQ (reference sequence). Trimming took 1 base from V and 4 from J, leaving 11 bases between them. This CDR3 region has 15 residues. This CDR3 is CASSLEGRPGNTIYF. CDR3 DNA: TGTGCCAGCAGCTTAGAGGGCAGGCCGGGAAACACCATATATTTT.

The V gene is TRBV27, the J gene TRBJ1-1; tentative D call: TRBD1 (5 bases). With 7 bases removed from V and 1 base from J, the gap between germline ends came to 19 bases. The CDR3 loop spans 16 amino acids. Germline CDR1 is MNHEY and CDR2 is SMNVEV (reference sequence). The CDR3 nucleotides read TGTGCCAGCAAGGCCCACCCGACAGAGTCGAACACTGAAGCTTTCTTT. Translated: CASKAHPTESNTEAFF.

This CDR3 is CASSFTGRTGINQPQHF. The CDR3 DNA follows: TGTGCCAGCAGTTTTACTGGTCGGACAGGGATCAATCAGCCCCAGCATTTT. V usage is TRBV27 and J usage is TRBJ1-5, with 8 bases matching TRBD1. V lost 3 bases to trimming and J lost 3 bases; unmatched junction nucleotides: 10. The CDR3 length is 17 residues. Germline CDR1 MNHEY, CDR2 SMNVEV (reference sequence).

CDR3 loop: CASSLTRWNEQFF. DNA of the CDR3: TGTGCCAGCAGTTTGACTAGATGGAATGAGCAGTTCTTC. This rearrangement joins TRBV27 to TRBJ2-1, with D possibly being TRBD2 (6 bases). Germline CDR1 and CDR2: MNHEY and SMNVEV (reference sequence). With 3 bases removed from V and 7 bases from J, the gap between germline ends came to 10 bases. The CDR3 length is 13 residues.

The genes are TRBV7-9 and TRBJ2-7; D ambiguous. V was shortened by 4 bases and J by 3 bases, with 10 bases between the two germline ends. The CDR3 extends over 13 amino acids. Germline values: CDR1 SEHNR, CDR2 FQNEAQ (reference sequence). The CDR3 DNA sequence: TGTGCCAGCAGCTCGACACGGAACTACGAGCAGTACTTC. Translation gives CASSSTRNYEQYF. Looking up the rest from reference TRBV7-9 and TRBJ2-7 gives the full variable domain: DTGVSQNPRHKITKRGQNVTFRCDPISEHNRLYWYRQTLGQGPEFLTYFQNEAQLEKSRLLSDRFSAERPKGSFSTLEIQRTEQGDSAMYLCASSSTRNYEQYFGPGTRLTVT.

The rearrangement uses TRBV27 and TRBJ2-7; 7 bases align to TRBD1. Trimming removed 4 bases from V and 7 bases from J; junction bases left unmatched: 10. Germline assignment: CDR1 MNHEY and CDR2 SMNVEV (reference sequence). This CDR3 is 14 amino acids long. The DNA for the CDR3 is TGTGCCAGCAGTTCCTCCGACAGGGACGGGGAGCAGTACTTC. It specifies CASSSSDRDGEQYF.

This rearrangement joins TRBV14 to TRBJ2-7; no clear D. V dropped 0 bases and J dropped 0 bases, with 24 bases sitting between them. The CDR3 loop spans 20 amino acids. Germline V gene sequence: CDR1 SGHDN, CDR2 FVKESK. The CDR3 here is CASSQDFAPRWQLTSYEQYF. CDR3 nucleotides: TGTGCCAGCAGCCAAGATTTTGCGCCTCGGTGGCAGCTCACCTCCTACGAGCAGTACTTC.

The V and J genes are TRBV18 and TRBJ2-5, with TRBD1 identical over 8 bases. The end of the DNA aligns better with TRBJ2-7, so the J call may be wrong. This CDR3 is built from 15 residues. The germline V gene has CDR1 KGHSH and CDR2 LQKENI. The CDR3: CASSPPSTGAYEQYF. The CDR3 nucleotides are TGTGCCAGCTCACCACCTTCGACAGGGGCCTACGAGCAGTACTTC.

J is TRBJ2-2 and V is TRBV7-2; 7 nucleotides match TRBD2. Trimming took 4 bases from V and 4 from J; bases not matched to a gene: 12. Per the germline V gene, CDR1 is SGHTA and CDR2 is FQGNSA. The CDR3 contains 17 residues. CDR3 sequence reads: CASSSQGSGKVTGELFF. The CDR3 DNA follows: TGTGCCAGCAGCTCGCAAGGGAGCGGGAAAGTCACCGGGGAGCTGTTTTTT.

The chain employs TRBV21-1 and TRBJ1-3. TRBV21-1 is reported as a pseudogene. The CDR3 is 18 residues long. Here the CDR3 reads CASSKDRRPGESGNTIYF. The CDR3 DNA reads TGTGCCAGCAGCAAAGACCGGCGTCCGGGTGAAAGTGGAAACACCATATATTTT.

This chain connects TRBV28 to TRBJ2-5; 7 bases are shared with TRBD1. CDR1 and CDR2 from the germline V gene are MDHEN and SYDVKM. Trimming cost V 3 bases and J 7 bases; bases outside gene matches: 17. The CDR3 loop spans 17 amino acids. For the CDR3, the DNA is TGTGCCAGCAGTTTGACCCGTAGGGGGCTAGCTCTGGGGACCCAGTACTTC. It is translated as CASSLTRRGLALGTQYF.